The 23 T cell receptor beta chains listed next were all sequenced from one sample in a study of CD8 T cells in Susac syndrome. A quantity of about 0.45 to 1 ug RNA underwent reverse transcription using random hexamers. TCRdb passed the immunoSEQ multiplex PCR reads through MiXCR, listing each CDR3 protein once. The sample has approximately 150,000 distinct CDR3 sequences, roughly 95% seen once. Sample: CD4+ T cells from PBMCs. These receptors all come from a human donor in good health.

This rearrangement joins TRBV20-1 to TRBJ2-5; D is undetermined. V was pared by 7 bases and J by 2 bases, with 8 bases between. This CDR3 has 11 residues. The germline CDR1 and CDR2 sequences are DFQATT and SNEGSKA (reference sequence). CDR3 DNA sequence: TGCAGTGGTAATTTACAAGAGACCCAGTACTTC. As protein: CSGNLQETQYF.

This chain uses TRBV7-9 with TRBJ2-2; D unresolved. V lost 5 bases and J 6 bases, leaving 7 bases between the germline ends. CDR3 length equals 12 residues. Germline values: CDR1 SEHNR, CDR2 FQNEAQ (reference sequence). This CDR3 reads CASSPRSGELFF. The CDR3 DNA sequence: TGTGCCAGCAGCCCCCGGTCCGGGGAGCTGTTTTTT.

The rearrangement uses TRBV2 and TRBJ2-7, with D possibly called TRBD1 or TRBD2 (5 bases each). The germline V gene encodes CDR1 SNHLY and CDR2 FYNNEI. The CDR3 is 11 amino acids. For the CDR3, the DNA is TGTGTCACGGGACCCCTCTACGAGCAGTACTTC. As protein: CVTGPLYEQYF.

The chain employs TRBV5-4 and TRBJ2-7; perhaps TRBD1 as D (5 bases). V was trimmed by 3 bases and J by 7 bases, leaving 20 bases between them. In germline, CDR1 is SGHNT, CDR2 YYREEE (reference sequence). The CDR3 has 15 amino acids. The CDR3 coding sequence is TGTGCCAGCAGCTCCGCCGGGCGCCCAAGGGGTGAGCAGTACTTC. It codes for CASSSAGRPRGEQYF. Combining the CDR3 with reference TRBV5-4 and TRBJ2-7 gives the whole variable domain ETGVTQSPTHLIKTRGQQVTLRCSSQSGHNTVSWYQQALGQGPQFIFQYYREEENGRGNFPPRFSGLQFPNYSSELNVNALELDDSALYLCASSSAGRPRGEQYFGPGTRLTVT.

This chain joins TRBV20-1 and TRBJ1-5, with a weak D call TRBD1 (6 bases). V gave up 6 bases and J gave up 5 bases, with 20 bases separating them. The CDR3 is 15 residues long. Germline assignment: CDR1 DFQATT and CDR2 SNEGSKA (reference sequence). CDR3 residues: CSAGTQGSFDQPQHF. The DNA of the CDR3 is TGCAGTGCCGGGACACAGGGAAGTTTCGATCAGCCCCAGCATTTT.

This chain joins TRBV5-1 and TRBJ2-7; TRBD2 aligns across 8 bases. The CDR3 consists of 13 residues. The germline V gene has CDR1 SGHRS and CDR2 YFSETQ. The V gene end was trimmed by 2 bases and the J gene end by 2 bases; junction bases not matched to a gene: 0. CDR3 sequence: CASSFSGAYEQYF. CDR3 DNA: TGCGCCAGCAGCTTTAGCGGGGCCTACGAGCAGTACTTC.

This clonotype has just one count. The chain recombines TRBV3-1 with TRBJ2-1, with a weak D call TRBD2 (5 bases). V was cut by 0 bases and J by 10 bases, with 16 bases left in between. Germline V gene sequence: CDR1 LGHDT, CDR2 YNNKEL (reference sequence). This CDR3 is 15 amino acids long. CDR3: CASSQDVRVFGEQFF. The CDR3 bases are TGTGCCAGCAGCCAAGATGTGAGGGTGTTCGGAGAGCAGTTCTTC.

The rearrangement joins TRBV4-1 to TRBJ2-5; D not resolved. Trimming left V 0 bases short and J 6 bases short, with 5 bases between. Germline loops: CDR1 MGHRA, CDR2 YSYEKL. CDR3 length equals 12 residues. CDR3 nucleotide sequence: TGCGCCAGCAGCCAAGAAGAAAAGACCCAGTACTTC. It yields the protein CASSQEEKTQYF.

This chain's CDR3 is CASRPRLADYNEQFF. The DNA for the CDR3 is TGTGCCAGCAGACCCCGACTAGCGGACTACAATGAGCAGTTCTTC. The chain uses TRBV12-3 or TRBV12-4 and TRBJ2-1; 9 bases map to TRBD2. The J segment lost 3 bases and the V segment lost 6 bases, leaving 6 bases of the junction unmatched. This CDR3 has 15 residues.

This clonotype was seen a single time. The chain uses TRBV6-1 and TRBJ2-7; TRBD2 aligns across 15 bases. The CDR3 length is 17 residues. Losses at the gene ends were 6 bases for V and 3 bases for J; bases not matched to a gene: 9. In germline, CDR1 is MNHNS, CDR2 SASEGT. The CDR3 spells CASSRGLAGGYYYEQYF. In nucleotides, the CDR3 is TGTGCCAGCAGCCGCGGACTAGCGGGAGGGTACTACTACGAGCAGTACTTC.

The CDR3 nucleotides read TGCAGTGCTCACCTTCAGGGGAGAATCTACGAGCAGTACTTC. Translated: CSAHLQGRIYEQYF. The chain uses TRBV20-1 and TRBJ2-7; D is perhaps TRBD1 (6 bases). Trimming shortened V by 5 bases and J by 3 bases, and 17 bases separated the two germline ends. The germline V gene has CDR1 DFQATT and CDR2 SNEGSKA (reference sequence). The length of the CDR3 is 14 residues.

This rearrangement joins TRBV7-9 to TRBJ2-3, with 10 bases fitting TRBD2. The ends lost 5 bases at V and 1 base at J; junction bases unmatched: 3. This CDR3 contains 15 residues. Per germline, CDR1 SEHNR and CDR2 FQNEAQ (reference sequence). CDR3 residues: CASSASGRGTDTQYF. CDR3 DNA sequence: TGTGCCAGCAGCGCCAGCGGGAGGGGCACAGATACGCAGTATTTT.

The chain has TRBV5-1 and TRBJ2-1, with a weak D call TRBD1 (6 bases). Germline V gene data show CDR1 as SGHRS and CDR2 as YFSETQ. V was cut by 1 base and J by 7 bases, with 15 bases left in between. CDR3 length equals 15 residues. CDR3 coding DNA: TGCGCCAGCAGCTTGTCACAGGGATCTTTTAATGAGCAGTTCTTC. This translates into CASSLSQGSFNEQFF.

This clonotype was detected only a few times. The CDR3 coding sequence is TGCGCCAGCAGCTTGGGTCACAATGAGCAGTTCTTC. This encodes CASSLGHNEQFF. The J gene is TRBJ2-1, the V gene TRBV5-1, with D uncertain. CDR1 and CDR2 (germline): SGHRS, YFSETQ. V was clipped by 0 bases and J by 5 bases, with 3 bases between them. There are 12 residues in the CDR3.

The V gene is TRBV2, the J gene TRBJ2-2; D is perhaps TRBD1 (6 bases). The V gene's germline CDR1 is SNHLY and CDR2 FYNNEI. V gave up 10 bases and J gave up 5 bases, with 23 bases separating them. CDR3 size: 16 residues. The CDR3 nucleotides read TGTGCCACCGACAGGCCCCAACCTACGAGGACCGGGGAGCTGTTTTTT. Translated, it gives CATDRPQPTRTGELFF. The variable domain in full, with the rest retrieved from reference TRBV2 and TRBJ2-2, is EPEVTQTPSHQVTQMGQEVILRCVPISNHLYFYWYRQILGQKVEFLVSFYNNEISEKSEIFDDQFSVERPDGSNFTLKIRSTKLEDSAMYFCATDRPQPTRTGELFFGEGSRLTVL.

This clonotype was counted once. The genes are TRBV20-1 and TRBJ1-1; D unclear. The CDR3 covers 14 residues. V shed 6 bases and J shed 0 bases, with 14 bases lying between them. Per the germline V gene, CDR1 is DFQATT and CDR2 is SNEGSKA (reference sequence). The CDR3 loop reads CSAPESRLNTEAFF. The CDR3 nucleotides read TGCAGTGCCCCAGAGTCCAGATTGAACACTGAAGCTTTCTTT.

The V call is TRBV12-3 or TRBV12-4, the J call TRBJ2-1, with a tentative D call TRBD2 (6 bases). Trimming took off 7 bases at V and 1 base at J, with 11 bases between the two ends. The CDR3 consists of 14 residues. The CDR3 DNA follows: TGTGCCAGCACCCCCGGGACTTCCTACAATGAGCAGTTCTTC. Protein sequence: CASTPGTSYNEQFF.

The genes are TRBV25-1 and TRBJ1-1; 11 nucleotides align to TRBD1. CDR1 and CDR2 (germline): MGHDK, SYGVNS. The CDR3 spans 15 residues. V lost 3 bases, J lost 4 bases, and 4 bases stayed unmatched. CDR3 amino acids: CASSEPGTGGTEAFF. The DNA of the CDR3 is TGTGCCAGCAGTGAGCCCGGGACAGGGGGCACTGAAGCTTTCTTT.

V gene TRBV5-4 combines with J gene TRBJ2-7, with 7 positions matching TRBD1. V shed 4 bases, J shed 7 bases, and the junction held 11 bases outside the gene matches. CDR1 is SGHNT, CDR2 YYREEE, per germline (reference sequence). The CDR3 runs 14 residues. The CDR3 coding sequence is TGTGCCAGCAGCACCGGGACAGCGGCGTATGAGCAGTACTTC. It yields the protein CASSTGTAAYEQYF.

The chain couples TRBV6-5 to TRBJ2-5; weak D call: TRBD2 (6 bases). Germline V gene lookup returns CDR1 MNHEY and CDR2 SVGAGI. This CDR3 has 14 amino acids. The ends were cut back, 4 bases at V and 1 base at J, with 10 bases in the middle. The CDR3 nucleotides are TGTGCCAGCAGTTTTGGGGGGACCCAAGAGACCCAGTACTTC. As protein: CASSFGGTQETQYF.

V gene TRBV25-1 combines with J gene TRBJ1-2; D is undetermined. Trimming removed 1 base at V and 0 bases at J, with 15 bases between. The CDR3 contains 17 residues. Germline CDR1 and CDR2: MGHDK and SYGVNS. The CDR3 region is CASSESPGGHPNYGYTF. DNA of the CDR3: TGTGCCAGCAGTGAATCCCCGGGCGGGCACCCTAACTATGGCTACACCTTC.

The chain joins TRBV6-6 to TRBJ2-5, with D perhaps matching TRBD2 (5 bases). The CDR3 is 13 residues long. Per the germline V gene, CDR1 is MNHNY and CDR2 is SVGAGI (reference sequence). V lost 10 bases and J 3 bases, leaving 15 bases between the germline ends. CDR3 region: CATALSEKETQYF. The CDR3 region has the DNA TGTGCCACCGCCCTTAGCGAGAAAGAGACCCAGTACTTC.

The chain links TRBV18 to TRBJ2-7; no firm D call. Looked up from germline, CDR1 is KGHSH and CDR2 is LQKENI. The V end lost 1 base, the J end lost 4 bases, and 8 bases lay between the germline ends. This CDR3 contains 13 residues. The CDR3 nucleotides are TGTGCCAGCTCACCACGGGCAGCATACGAGCAGTACTTC. Its translation is CASSPRAAYEQYF.